These 27 T cell receptor beta chains originate from one sample sequenced in a study of sequential checkpoint blockade in melanoma. The treatment was: randomized to nivolumab then ipilimumab (arm A) or the reverse (arm B). Assay used: immunoSEQ multiplex PCR; TCRdb lists only in-frame clones, some missing. The data show tens of thousands of clones, with 85% to 90% seen just once and about 14% held by the top ten. The material was CD8+ T cells sorted from blood (inferred from file names), obtained from a patient given nivolumab and ipilimumab in sequence. These receptors came from a human donor with melanoma.

The chain has TRBV6-5 and TRBJ2-7; 11 bases agree with TRBD1. Trimming at V came to 5 bases and at J to 6 bases, leaving 3 bases not matched to a gene. The CDR3 has 13 amino acids. Germline CDR1 is MNHEY and CDR2 is SVGAGI. Written as DNA, the CDR3 is TGTGCCAGCAGTCGGACAGGGGGCGGCGAGCAGTACTTC. Translated: CASSRTGGGEQYF.

There are many counts of this clone. The chain employs TRBV6-1 and TRBJ1-5; D might be TRBD1 (6 bases). Germline V gene sequence: CDR1 MNHNS, CDR2 SASEGT. CDR3 length: 13 residues. V was clipped by 8 bases and J by 6 bases, with 14 bases between them. The CDR3 reads CASQDRSAQPQHF. The CDR3 region has the DNA TGTGCCAGCCAAGACAGGAGTGCTCAGCCCCAGCATTTT.

V gene TRBV2 combines with J gene TRBJ2-3, with 11 bases fitting TRBD2. V lost 2 bases, J lost 6 bases, and 4 bases stayed unmatched. CDR1 and CDR2 from the germline V gene are SNHLY and FYNNEI. The CDR3 has 15 amino acids. CDR3 region: CASSETSGSMDTQYF. In DNA form, the CDR3 reads TGTGCCAGCAGTGAAACTAGCGGGAGTATGGATACGCAGTATTTT.

V gene TRBV6-6 combines with J gene TRBJ2-7; TRBD1 matches 11 bases. V was clipped by 5 bases and J by 5 bases; unmatched bases: 8. This CDR3 is 15 amino acids long. Germline CDR1 MNHNY, CDR2 SVGAGI (reference sequence). The CDR3 loop reads CASSTGQGAVNEQYV. The CDR3 coding sequence is TGTGCCAGCAGTACCGGACAGGGGGCGGTCAACGAGCAGTACGTC.

This chain joins TRBV5-4 and TRBJ2-7; 7 nucleotides line up with TRBD1. The CDR3 is 15 residues long. The V gene end was trimmed by 4 bases and the J gene end by 1 base; junction bases not matched to a gene: 8. Germline values: CDR1 SGHNT, CDR2 YYREEE (reference sequence). The CDR3 DNA is TGTGCCAGCAGCGGACAGGAGGACCCTTCCTACGAGCAGTACGTC. It yields the protein CASSGQEDPSYEQYV.

The rearrangement links TRBV9 to TRBJ2-5; D call uncertain. V was pared by 0 bases and J by 1 base, with 7 bases between. Germline CDR1 SGDLS, CDR2 YYNGEE. The CDR3 contains 14 residues. The CDR3 region is CASSVGDTQETQYF. The CDR3 coding sequence is TGTGCCAGCAGCGTAGGTGACACCCAAGAGACCCAGTACTTC.

The rearrangement joins TRBV13 to TRBJ2-3; TRBD1 is a possible D gene (6 bases). The CDR3 is 13 amino acids. CDR1 PRHDT and CDR2 FYEKMQ come from the germline V gene (reference sequence). The germline V and J ends were trimmed by 6 bases and 7 bases, with 14 bases remaining between them. The CDR3 DNA is TGTGCCAGCAGTTTCGGGGACAAATATACGCAGTATTTT. Its translation is CASSFGDKYTQYF.

This chain links TRBV7-2 with TRBJ2-3, with TRBD2 matching over 10 bases. Germline V gene data show CDR1 as SGHTA and CDR2 as FQGNSA. This CDR3 comprises 17 residues. The trim removed 1 base at V and 2 bases at J, leaving 6 bases unmatched. CDR3 DNA: TGTGCCAGCAGCTTAGTTTGGCTAGCGGGGGCCACAGATACGCAGTATTTT. Translating gives CASSLVWLAGATDTQYF.

The chain couples TRBV5-1 to TRBJ1-1; TRBD1 is a possible D gene (5 bases). The V end was cut by 5 bases, the J end by 1 base, with 9 bases between. This CDR3 is built from 13 residues. Germline V gene data show CDR1 as SGHRS and CDR2 as YFSETQ. The CDR3 is CASSLDRNTEAFF. The CDR3 DNA sequence: TGCGCCAGCAGTTTAGACAGGAACACTGAAGCTTTCTTT.

CDR3 bases: TGTGCCAGCAGCCAAGATCTAGCGGGGGGGCCCGATACGCAGTATTTT. Translating gives CASSQDLAGGPDTQYF. This chain uses TRBV4-2 with TRBJ2-3; 12 bases align to TRBD2. The J segment lost 6 bases and the V segment lost 0 bases, leaving 4 bases of the junction unmatched. Germline loops: CDR1 LGHNA, CDR2 YNFKEQ. The CDR3 covers 16 residues.

The gene calls are TRBV28 and TRBJ2-3; 9 bases map to TRBD2. The CDR3 has 16 residues. Germline V gives CDR1 MDHEN, CDR2 SYDVKM. V shed 5 bases, J shed 4 bases, and the junction held 10 bases outside the gene matches. CDR3 loop: CASSPIAGVRADTQYF. In DNA, the CDR3 is TGTGCCAGCAGTCCGATAGCGGGGGTAAGGGCAGATACGCAGTATTTT. Using reference TRBV28 and TRBJ2-3 for the parts outside the CDR3, the full variable domain is DVKVTQSSRYLVKRTGEKVFLECVQDMDHENMFWYRQDPGLGLRLIYFSYDVKMKEKGDIPEGYSVSREKKERFSLILESASTNQTSMYLCASSPIAGVRADTQYFGPGTRLTVL.

On this clone itself: A read error may produce the germline difference seen at one junction end. V is TRBV5-6 and J is TRBJ2-5; TRBD1 matches at 7 bases. Germline values: CDR1 SGHDT, CDR2 YYEEEE. This CDR3 is 16 amino acids long. The CDR3 is CASSPTPTGNQEIQYF. The DNA for the CDR3 is TGTGCCAGCAGCCCAACCCCGACAGGGAACCAAGAGATCCAGTACTTC.

As DNA, the CDR3 is TGTGCCAGCAGCTCCATGACTAGCGGGATGGGAGGAGACATTCAGTACTTC. Translation: CASSSMTSGMGGDIQYF. J is TRBJ2-4 and V is TRBV9, with 11 bases lining up with TRBD2. V lost 4 bases to trimming and J lost 8 bases; unmatched junction nucleotides: 14. There are 17 residues in the CDR3. Per germline, CDR1 SGDLS and CDR2 YYNGEE.

The rearrangement joins TRBV7-9 to TRBJ2-3, with D tentatively TRBD2 (6 bases). Deletions cut 3 bases from V and 2 bases from J, with 12 bases between. Germline CDR1 reads SEHNR; CDR2 reads FQNEAQ (reference sequence). The CDR3 is 15 amino acids. The CDR3 here is CASSFGDFSTDTQYF. The CDR3 coding sequence is TGTGCCAGCAGCTTCGGGGACTTCTCCACAGATACGCAGTATTTT.

The V and J genes are TRBV27 and TRBJ2-7, with D unresolved. Germline assignment: CDR1 MNHEY and CDR2 SMNVEV (reference sequence). The CDR3 totals 12 residues. Between the trimmed V and J ends, which lost 6 bases and 2 bases, there was a span of 8 bases. The CDR3 DNA reads as TGTGCCAGCAGGGGCCTCGCCTACGAGCAGTACTTC. It specifies CASRGLAYEQYF.

The chain carries TRBV19 and TRBJ1-1, with D tentatively TRBD1 (6 bases). CDR3 length: 14 amino acids. Deletions cut 10 bases from V and 1 base from J, with 16 bases between. Germline V gene lookup returns CDR1 LNHDA and CDR2 SQIVND (reference sequence). The CDR3 nucleotides read TGTGCCACCCAGAGGGGGGGGACGAACACTGAAGCTTTCTTT. Amino acids: CATQRGGTNTEAFF.

This sequence joins TRBV11-2 and TRBJ2-7; D not certain. This CDR3 spans 13 amino acids. The ends were cut back, 1 base at V and 7 bases at J, with 11 bases in the middle. Germline CDR1 is SGHAT and CDR2 is FQNNGV. CDR3 sequence (DNA): TGTGCCAGCAGCTTAGTCGAGGTTGGGGAGCAGTACTTC. Translated, it gives CASSLVEVGEQYF.

The rearrangement links TRBV19 to TRBJ2-1, with D possibly TRBD1 on 6 matching bases. This CDR3 comprises 13 residues. Germline values: CDR1 LNHDA, CDR2 SQIVND (reference sequence). V lost 4 bases to trimming and J lost 7 bases, with 11 bases between them. The CDR3 DNA is TGTGCCAGTAGTACGGGACAAGCTAATGAGCAGTTCTTC. Its protein product is CASSTGQANEQFF.

This chain joins TRBV6-6 and TRBJ2-1, with 12 bases that match TRBD2. The CDR3 has 16 amino acids. Germline CDR1 reads MNHNY; CDR2 reads SVGAGI (reference sequence). V trimming: 2 bases; J trimming: 4 bases; junction bases outside the gene matches: 3. DNA of the CDR3: TGTGCCAGCAGTTACGGACTAGCGGGGATTTACAATGAGCAGTTCTTC. Protein sequence: CASSYGLAGIYNEQFF.

The chain couples TRBV5-1 to TRBJ2-6, with D tentatively TRBD1 (6 bases). V was trimmed by 1 base and J by 2 bases, leaving 16 bases between them. The CDR3 has 18 residues. Germline loops: CDR1 SGHRS, CDR2 YFSETQ. The CDR3 nucleotides read TGCGCCAGCAGCTTGAAGGGGACAATCCTGCCTGGGGCCAACGTCCTGACTTTC. Translation gives CASSLKGTILPGANVLTF.

The rearrangement links TRBV13 to TRBJ2-2; D is unresolved. Trimming removed 0 bases from V and 7 bases from J, with 9 bases in between. Germline values: CDR1 PRHDT, CDR2 FYEKMQ (reference sequence). The CDR3 covers 14 residues. The CDR3, as DNA: TGTGCCAGCAGCTTAGGCAGGCAGATCGGGGAGCTGTTTTTT. It is translated as CASSLGRQIGELFF.

The rearrangement links TRBV18 to TRBJ1-5; perhaps TRBD1 as D (5 bases). Trimming removed 3 bases from V and 1 base from J, with 10 bases in between. CDR3 length: 15 amino acids. Per germline, CDR1 KGHSH and CDR2 LQKENI. The CDR3 sequence: CASSPARGSNQPQHF. The CDR3 DNA is TGTGCCAGCTCACCGGCCCGGGGGAGCAATCAGCCCCAGCATTTT.

The chain joins TRBV25-1 to TRBJ1-1; D not certain. CDR1 MGHDK and CDR2 SYGVNS come from the germline V gene. Deletions cut 6 bases from V and 4 bases from J, with 15 bases between. CDR3 size: 14 residues. The CDR3 protein is CASSPRGRGTEAFF. The CDR3 nucleotides are TGTGCCAGCAGCCCCCGAGGACGGGGCACTGAAGCTTTCTTT.

The chain joins TRBV6-5 to TRBJ1-1; no firm D call. Between the trimmed V and J ends, which lost 2 bases and 7 bases, there was a span of 11 bases. This CDR3 spans 13 amino acids. The germline V gene encodes CDR1 MNHEY and CDR2 SVGAGI. The CDR3 loop reads CASSYNSGIEAFF. The CDR3 coding sequence is TGTGCCAGCAGTTACAACAGTGGAATTGAAGCTTTCTTT.

V is TRBV28 and J is TRBJ2-5, with 7 bases lining up with TRBD1. CDR3 length equals 14 residues. Unmatched junction bases numbered 7, after V lost 7 bases and J lost 2 bases. The germline V gene encodes CDR1 MDHEN and CDR2 SYDVKM. The CDR3, as DNA: TGTGCCAGCAATCTACAGGGGAGACAAGAGACCCAGTACTTC. It encodes CASNLQGRQETQYF.

The chain joins TRBV28 to TRBJ2-2; 7 bases line up with TRBD2. The CDR3 runs 17 residues. J lost 3 bases, V lost 7 bases, and 14 bases had no gene match. Germline V CDR1 and CDR2: MDHEN, SYDVKM. The CDR3 coding sequence is TGTGCCAGCACAGTCCACGCTGGGACTACCTACACCGGGGAGCTGTTTTTT. This encodes CASTVHAGTTYTGELFF.

In regard to this clone: The germline gene is not matched at one end of the junction; a read error may be the cause. This chain links TRBV9 with TRBJ2-2; tentatively, D is TRBD2 (6 bases). The CDR3 sequence is 16 residues long. Germline CDR1 is SGDLS and CDR2 is YYNGEE. In DNA, the CDR3 is TGTGCCAGCAGCGTAGGTGGGACCGGGGGTAACGGGGAGCTGCTTTTT. Its protein is CASSVGGTGGNGELLF.